The clone carrying this T cell receptor beta chain was detected many times. Alongside a J-beta primer mix, a sample-barcoded 5' primer served in a second PCR lasting about 7 to 11 cycles. MiXCR, run by TCRdb on the 5' RACE reads, gives a single entry per CDR3 protein. The sample yields over 700,000 distinct CDR3 sequences, 40% to 65% seen once. This entry belongs to a study of blood T cells in healthy people across ages. V gave up 6 bases and J gave up 6 bases, with 21 bases separating them. Germline V gene data show CDR1 as DFQATT and CDR2 as SNEGSKA (reference sequence). CDR3 length: 15 amino acids.

This chain connects TRBV20-1 to TRBJ2-1; tentatively, D is TRBD1 or TRBD2 (5 bases each). The TCR originated in a man older than 75 in good health. Sequenced input: blood. This chain's CDR3 is CSATWDGPTLNEQFF. The CDR3 region has the DNA TGCAGTGCCACCTGGGACGGACCAACTCTCAATGAGCAGTTCTTC.